Many counts were recorded for the clone carrying this T cell receptor (beta chain). The antigen is undetermined. Deletions cut 4 bases from V and 2 bases from J, with 15 bases between. CDR3 length: 16 amino acids. CDR1 and CDR2 (germline): LNHDA, SQIVND (reference sequence). There were TCR beta CDR3 regions amplified from RNA transcripts. HTBI primers were used for first-round RT-PCR of the TCR CDR3. Using its own MiXCR run on the multiplex PCR reads, TCRdb lists one record per CDR3 protein. The sample lists 270,000 or so distinct CDR3 sequences, about 25% seen once, with around 30% in the top ten. This entry is derived from a study of T cells in Graves' hyperthyroidism and ophthalmopathy. Study-level results: Among thyroid clonotypes expanded above 0.001, most also appeared in blood.

The chain uses TRBV19 and TRBJ1-5, with D perhaps matching TRBD1 (6 bases). This receptor was taken from a man in his forties or fifties with Graves' hyperthyroidism that later progressed to Graves' ophthalmopathy. The sample comprised blood. This CDR3 is CASSKWGPGGNQPQHF. The DNA of the CDR3 is TGTGCCAGTAGTAAGTGGGGGCCTGGAGGCAATCAGCCCCAGCATTTT.